These T cell receptor beta chains were read from a single sample in a study of cytotoxic CD8 clonotypes in ibrutinib-treated CLL. Produced via immunoSEQ multiplex PCR; TCRdb's table is partial and in-frame only. The sample yields roughly 51,000 clones, around half seen once. The input for sequencing was PBMCs, taken after 12 months of ibrutinib treatment. All receptors come from a human donor with chronic lymphocytic leukemia. CDR3s include the opening cysteine and the closing phenylalanine or tryptophan. Fields, in order: V gene, D gene, clone size, J gene, CDR3 protein, CDR3 DNA. A D gene is named only where the DNA matches it firmly. Rows may omit the clone size; those that give it use once, few, many or a size class.

TRBV27	NA	NA	TRBJ2-7	CATMPLQGFHEQYF	TGTGCCACGATGCCCCTCCAGGGTTTCCACGAGCAGTACTTC
TRBV9	NA	NA	TRBJ1-6	CASSVSPNFVSPLHF	TGTGCCAGCAGCGTTTCACCCAATTTTGTTTCACCCCTCCACTTT
TRBV6-6	TRBD2	NA	TRBJ2-1	CASTLTSGSHEQFF	TGTGCCAGCACCCTGACTAGCGGGAGTCATGAGCAGTTCTTC
TRBV27	TRBD1	NA	TRBJ2-5	CASSPAVGQGQETQYF	TGTGCCAGCAGTCCCGCCGTTGGACAGGGCCAAGAGACCCAGTACTTC
TRBV6-1	NA	NA	TRBJ1-5	CASSSWATQPQHF	TGTGCCAGCAGTTCCTGGGCCACTCAGCCCCAGCATTTT
TRBV9	NA	NA	TRBJ2-5	CASSPGPQETQYF	TGTGCCAGCAGCCCGGGACCCCAAGAGACCCAGTACTTC
TRBV10-3	TRBD1	NA	TRBJ2-7	CAISESGQGPLSEQYF	TGTGCCATCAGTGAGTCAGGACAGGGTCCCTTGAGCGAGCAGTACTTC
TRBV6-1	NA	many	TRBJ1-5	CASSDQGPRGNQPQHF	TGTGCCAGCAGTGACCAGGGGCCAAGGGGCAATCAGCCCCAGCATTTT
TRBV12-2	NA	NA	TRBJ2-1	CASRFAAIGGPYNEQFF	TGTGCAAGTCGCTTTGCAGCTATTGGTGGCCCCTACAATGAGCAGTTCTTC
TRBV2	NA	NA	TRBJ1-2	CASRLGKDYGYTF	TGTGCCAGCAGGTTGGGGAAGGACTATGGCTACACCTTC
TRBV12-2	NA	NA	TRBJ1-3	CASRLGLRVPGNTIYF	TGTGCAAGTCGCTTAGGGTTGAGGGTACCCGGAAACACCATATATTTT
TRBV5-6	TRBD1	NA	TRBJ1-6	CASSLGQDNSPLHF	TGTGCCAGCAGCCTAGGACAGGACAATTCACCCCTCCACTTT
TRBV30	NA	NA	TRBJ2-6	CAWGQSLGANVLTF	TGTGCCTGGGGCCAGTCACTTGGGGCCAACGTCCTGACTTTC
TRBV25-1	NA	few	TRBJ2-1	CASSGPLQYNEQFF	TGTGCCAGCAGTGGACCCCTCCAGTACAATGAGCAGTTCTTC
TRBV2	NA	NA	TRBJ1-2	CASSSSGLLTIGYTF	TGTGCCAGCAGCTCCTCAGGGCTCCTAACTATTGGCTACACCTTC
TRBV4-1	NA	NA	TRBJ1-5	CASSQGQFGQPQHF	TGCGCCAGCAGCCAAGGACAGTTCGGTCAGCCCCAGCATTTT
TRBV27	TRBD2	NA	TRBJ2-7	CASSFSGGDYEQYF	TGTGCCAGCAGTTTCAGCGGGGGGGACTACGAGCAGTACTTC
TRBV28	TRBD2	NA	TRBJ2-1	CASSWGLAGYNEQFF	TGTGCCAGCAGCTGGGGACTAGCGGGGTACAATGAGCAGTTCTTC
TRBV5-1	NA	NA	TRBJ2-3	CASSTVQDTDTQYF	TGCGCCAGCAGCACCGTTCAGGACACAGATACGCAGTATTTT
TRBV6-6	NA	NA	TRBJ1-5	CASSYSGGGQPQHF	TGTGCCAGCAGTTACTCAGGGGGAGGTCAGCCCCAGCATTTT
TRBV5-4	NA	NA	TRBJ1-2	CASSAPTQDYGYTF	TGTGCCAGCAGCGCTCCGACTCAGGACTATGGCTACACCTTC
TRBV2	NA	NA	TRBJ2-1	CASSPDWNEQFF	TGTGCCAGCAGCCCGGACTGGAATGAGCAGTTCTTC
TRBV5-1	TRBD1	NA	TRBJ1-3	CASSLWTGSGNTIYF	TGCGCCAGCAGCCTTTGGACAGGCTCTGGAAACACCATATATTTT
TRBV6-1	NA	NA	TRBJ1-1	CASSEAGVYTEAFF	TGTGCCAGCAGTGAAGCAGGGGTGTACACTGAAGCTTTCTTT
TRBV5-5	NA	few	TRBJ2-7	CASSLGSAYEQYF	TGTGCCAGCAGCTTGGGTAGCGCCTACGAGCAGTACTTC
TRBV2	TRBD2	NA	TRBJ2-1	CASSDRLAGGPGEQFF	TGTGCCAGCAGCGATCGACTAGCGGGAGGGCCAGGTGAGCAGTTCTTC
TRBV5-6	NA	NA	TRBJ2-2	CASSLVEAYTGELFF	TGTGCCAGCAGCTTGGTGGAGGCGTACACCGGGGAGCTGTTTTTT
TRBV29-1	NA	NA	TRBJ1-5	CSVAENSNQPQHF	TGCAGCGTAGCCGAAAATAGCAATCAGCCCCAGCATTTT
TRBV15	NA	many	TRBJ1-5	CATSRGNQPQHF	TGTGCCACCAGCAGAGGGAATCAGCCCCAGCATTTT
TRBV5-1	NA	NA	TRBJ2-1	CASSSSARPWNEQFF	TGCGCCAGTAGCTCTAGCGCCCGCCCCTGGAATGAGCAGTTCTTC
TRBV29-1	NA	NA	TRBJ2-6	CSVVDSGANVLTF	TGCAGCGTTGTTGACTCTGGGGCCAACGTCCTGACTTTC
TRBV18	NA	NA	TRBJ1-2	CASSPRAGNQNYGYTF	TGTGCCAGCTCACCTCGAGCAGGGAACCAGAACTATGGCTACACCTTC